The 32 T cell receptor beta chains in this list originate from one sample, sequenced in a study of cytomegalovirus exposure and HLA in healthy donors. PCR used 60 Vbeta primers and 13 Jbeta primers. The table came from immunoSEQ multiplex PCR; TCRdb's copy has only in-frame clones and leaves some out. The sample yields tens of thousands of clones, 60% to 70% seen once. The sample comprised PBMCs. The receptors originated from a man in his forties in good health and CMV-seropositive.

In this sample, this clone turned up a few times. The chain uses TRBV2 and TRBJ2-7; 7 nucleotides align to TRBD1. Germline lookup yields CDR1 SNHLY and CDR2 FYNNEI. Germline trimming cut 8 bases from V and 0 bases from J; bases unmatched to any gene: 7. CDR3 length: 14 amino acids. In DNA form, the CDR3 reads TGTGCCAGCGCCTCGCAGGGGGACTCCTACGAGCAGTACTTC. Its protein is CASASQGDSYEQYF.

The rearrangement joins TRBV7-6 to TRBJ1-5, with D tentatively TRBD1 (6 bases). In germline, CDR1 is SGHVS, CDR2 FNYEAQ. This CDR3 comprises 15 residues. The V end lost 5 bases, the J end lost 7 bases, and 18 bases lay between the germline ends. This CDR3 is CASSPQGFGVQPQHF. The CDR3 DNA reads TGTGCCAGCAGCCCGCAGGGGTTTGGGGTGCAGCCCCAGCATTTT. Supplemented by reference TRBV7-6 and TRBJ1-5, the full variable domain reads GAGVSQSPRYKVTKRGQDVALRCDPISGHVSLYWYRQALGQGPEFLTYFNYEAQQDKSGLPNDRFSAERPEGSISTLTIQRTEQRDSAMYRCASSPQGFGVQPQHFGDGTRLSIL.

The chain carries TRBV6-5 and TRBJ1-2; perhaps TRBD1 as D (5 bases). The length of the CDR3 is 15 residues. Between the trimmed V and J ends, which lost 5 bases and 4 bases, there was a span of 17 bases. In germline, CDR1 is MNHEY, CDR2 SVGAGI. The CDR3 is CASSTPVGGSYGYTF. The CDR3 region has the DNA TGTGCCAGCAGTACCCCCGTGGGGGGTAGCTATGGCTACACCTTC.

This clone was recorded a few times. CDR3 amino acids: CASSIDLASGNTEAFF. CDR3 in DNA: TGTGCCAGTAGTATAGATTTGGCCAGTGGGAACACTGAAGCTTTCTTT. The chain recombines TRBV19 with TRBJ1-1; D gene unclear. Trimming stripped 0 bases from V and 1 base from J, with 12 bases between. Germline V gene sequence: CDR1 LNHDA, CDR2 SQIVND (reference sequence). CDR3 size: 16 residues.

The chain uses TRBV4-2 and TRBJ1-1; D gene ambiguous. This CDR3 comprises 15 residues. CDR1 is LGHNA and CDR2 is YNFKEQ in the germline V gene. V was shortened by 3 bases and J by 1 base, with 12 bases between the two germline ends. DNA for the CDR3: TGTGCCAGCAGCCAGGAGATGGGAGGGAACACTGAAGCTTTCTTT. Translation: CASSQEMGGNTEAFF.

This clone was seen only a few times. This CDR3 reads CASSQDQLDTQYF. In DNA, the CDR3 is TGCGCCAGCAGCCAAGACCAATTAGATACGCAGTATTTT. The V call is TRBV4-3, the J call TRBJ2-3; no reliable D call. V gave up 0 bases and J gave up 5 bases, with 6 bases separating them. The CDR3 loop spans 13 amino acids. Germline loops: CDR1 LGHNA, CDR2 YSLEER.

This clone was detected only a few times. This rearrangement joins TRBV5-1 to TRBJ1-1; TRBD1 is a possible D gene (6 bases). Germline V gene sequence: CDR1 SGHRS, CDR2 YFSETQ. This CDR3 region has 14 residues. Trimming shortened V by 4 bases and J by 1 base, and 11 bases separated the two germline ends. The CDR3 nucleotides read TGCGCCAGCAGCGAGGGACACCAGAACACTGAAGCTTTCTTT. It encodes CASSEGHQNTEAFF.

V is TRBV11-2 and J is TRBJ1-2, with no clear D. The germline V gene has CDR1 SGHAT and CDR2 FQNNGV. The CDR3 loop spans 17 amino acids. V lost 5 bases and J 1 base, leaving 20 bases between the germline ends. The CDR3 protein is CASSTLRGRRSNYGYTF. CDR3 nucleotides: TGTGCCAGCAGCACTCTCAGAGGGAGGAGGAGTAACTATGGCTACACCTTC. The whole variable domain, remainder taken from reference TRBV11-2 and TRBJ1-2, is EAGVAQSPRYKIIEKRQSVAFWCNPISGHATLYWYQQILGQGPKLLIQFQNNGVVDDSQLPKDRFSAERLKGVDSTLKIQPAKLEDSAVYLCASSTLRGRRSNYGYTFGSGTRLTVV.

The gene calls are TRBV7-6 and TRBJ2-3; D is possibly TRBD1 (6 bases). The CDR3 totals 16 residues. V lost 5 bases, J lost 5 bases, and 20 bases lay in between. Germline V gene sequence: CDR1 SGHVS, CDR2 FNYEAQ. The CDR3 loop reads CASSTGTSLEGDTQYF. The CDR3, as DNA: TGTGCCAGCAGCACCGGGACAAGCCTCGAGGGAGATACGCAGTATTTT.

The V call is TRBV28, the J call TRBJ2-1; TRBD2 aligns across 7 bases. Germline-derived CDR1 and CDR2 are MDHEN and SYDVKM. V shed 3 bases and J 7 bases; nucleotides not matched to a gene: 15. This CDR3 contains 17 residues. DNA for the CDR3: TGTGCCAGCAGTTTTTTGGCGGGAGCGGGCCTTACAAATGAGCAGTTCTTC. It translates to CASSFLAGAGLTNEQFF.

This sequence joins TRBV6-5 and TRBJ1-1, with 7 nucleotides matching TRBD1. The V gene's germline CDR1 is MNHEY and CDR2 SVGAGI. This CDR3 comprises 15 residues. J lost 4 bases, V lost 1 base, and 6 bases had no gene match. CDR3 in amino acids: CASSYLQGPGTEAFF. In DNA form, the CDR3 reads TGTGCCAGCAGTTACTTACAGGGGCCTGGCACTGAAGCTTTCTTT.

This chain connects TRBV6-5 to TRBJ2-2, with D maybe TRBD2 (5 bases). V lost 4 bases and J lost 3, with 12 bases in between. The CDR3 length is 15 residues. Germline V gene lookup returns CDR1 MNHEY and CDR2 SVGAGI. For the CDR3, the DNA is TGTGCCAGCAGTTCGGGAACGGTTGACACCGGGGAGCTGTTTTTT. This sequence encodes CASSSGTVDTGELFF.

V usage is TRBV4-1 and J usage is TRBJ1-6; no firm D call. Trimming removed 0 bases at V and 0 bases at J, with 9 bases between. The CDR3 sequence is 17 residues long. CDR1 is MGHRA, CDR2 YSYEKL, per germline. The CDR3 loop is CASSQEFTSSYNSPLHF. For the CDR3, the DNA is TGCGCCAGCAGCCAAGAATTTACCAGCTCCTATAATTCACCCCTCCACTTT.

The rearrangement links TRBV4-1 to TRBJ1-2, with TRBD1 matching over 8 bases. Per germline, CDR1 MGHRA and CDR2 YSYEKL. J was trimmed by 8 bases and V by 4 bases; bases with no gene match: 9. The length of the CDR3 is 14 residues. As DNA, the CDR3 is TGCGCCAGCAGCCCTCGGACAGGGCATCACGGCTACACCTTC. Protein: CASSPRTGHHGYTF.

The chain joins TRBV6-5 to TRBJ2-7; D is uncertain. The CDR3 covers 15 residues. Germline lookup yields CDR1 MNHEY and CDR2 SVGAGI. Trimming shortened V by 2 bases and J by 3 bases, and 14 bases separated the two germline ends. This CDR3 is CASSYSGAGDYEQYF. The CDR3, as DNA: TGTGCCAGCAGTTACAGTGGAGCCGGAGACTACGAGCAGTACTTC.

CDR3 amino acids: CASSRDSSYNEQFF. In DNA form, the CDR3 reads TGTGCCAGCAGCCGGGACAGCTCCTACAATGAGCAGTTCTTC. The chain couples TRBV7-3 to TRBJ2-1, with TRBD1 matching over 7 bases. V trimming: 5 bases; J trimming: 0 bases; junction bases outside the gene matches: 1. The length of the CDR3 is 14 residues. CDR1 and CDR2 from the germline V gene are SGHTA and FQGTGA.

In its sample, this clone was seen a few times. V usage is TRBV2 and J usage is TRBJ1-6; D is uncertain. CDR3 length equals 15 residues. Germline V gene sequence: CDR1 SNHLY, CDR2 FYNNEI. V was trimmed by 0 bases and J by 7 bases, leaving 10 bases between them. This CDR3 is CASSEARAVNSPLHF. CDR3 in DNA: TGTGCCAGCAGTGAAGCGCGGGCCGTGAATTCACCCCTCCACTTT.

This chain links TRBV11-2 with TRBJ1-1; the D gene is possibly TRBD1 (5 bases). The germline gives CDR1 SGHAT, CDR2 FQNNGV. Trimming left V 0 bases short and J 4 bases short, with 18 bases between. The CDR3 sequence is 17 residues long. Written as DNA, the CDR3 is TGTGCCAGCAGCTTAGATCCAAGAAGGCAGGGCCCCACTGAAGCTTTCTTT. It encodes CASSLDPRRQGPTEAFF.

The chain uses TRBV5-1 and TRBJ2-7; 7 bases are a match to TRBD1. The germline gives CDR1 SGHRS, CDR2 YFSETQ. Germline trimming cut 4 bases from V and 2 bases from J; bases unmatched to any gene: 6. The length of the CDR3 is 14 residues. The CDR3 DNA reads TGCGCCAGCAGCCCGACAGGGCAAACCTACGAGCAGTACTTC. Its translation: CASSPTGQTYEQYF.

V usage is TRBV28 and J usage is TRBJ1-4; D not resolved. In germline, CDR1 is MDHEN, CDR2 SYDVKM. The ends were cut back, 2 bases at V and 8 bases at J, with 12 bases in the middle. The CDR3 spans 14 residues. The CDR3, as DNA: TGTGCCAGCAGTTTACCGACTTTAAGGGAAAAACTGTTTTTT. It yields the protein CASSLPTLREKLFF. The variable domain in full, completed from reference TRBV28 and TRBJ1-4, reads DVKVTQSSRYLVKRTGEKVFLECVQDMDHENMFWYRQDPGLGLRLIYFSYDVKMKEKGDIPEGYSVSREKKERFSLILESASTNQTSMYLCASSLPTLREKLFFGSGTQLSVL.

The J gene is TRBJ2-3, the V gene TRBV5-6; D perhaps matches TRBD2 (5 bases). Germline CDR1 SGHDT, CDR2 YYEEEE. CDR3 length equals 15 residues. The germline V and J ends were trimmed by 4 bases and 0 bases, with 12 bases remaining between them. CDR3 in amino acids: CASSPVDYSTDTQYF. For the CDR3, the DNA is TGTGCCAGCAGCCCCGTCGACTACAGCACAGATACGCAGTATTTT.

This rearrangement joins TRBV7-2 to TRBJ2-3, with TRBD2 as a possible D gene (6 bases). CDR3 size: 13 residues. From germline, CDR1 is SGHTA and CDR2 FQGNSA. V lost 5 bases and J 6 bases, leaving 12 bases between the germline ends. CDR3 nucleotides: TGTGCCAGCAGCCTTCTTCGGGGGGATACGCAGTATTTT. It translates to CASSLLRGDTQYF.

This chain uses TRBV29-1 with TRBJ2-3, with 7 bases aligning to TRBD2. The CDR3 length is 15 residues. Germline loops: CDR1 SQVTM, CDR2 ANQGSEA. With 7 bases clipped from V and 2 bases from J, the junction kept 12 bases outside the gene matches. The CDR3 region is CSAEDLAVLTDTQYF. CDR3 coding DNA: TGCAGCGCCGAGGATCTAGCGGTCCTCACAGATACGCAGTATTTT.

This clone came up many times. The chain couples TRBV6-5 to TRBJ1-1; TRBD1 might be the D (6 bases). V lost 5 bases and J lost 5, with 15 bases in between. The CDR3 runs to 14 residues. CDR1 and CDR2 from the germline V gene are MNHEY and SVGAGI. The CDR3 reads CASSKHRDRTEAFF. CDR3 nucleotide sequence: TGTGCCAGCAGTAAGCACAGGGACCGAACTGAAGCTTTCTTT.

This clone was counted at least ten times. CDR3 sequence reads: CASSDPGCGYTF. The CDR3 DNA reads TGCGCCAGCAGTGACCCCGGGTGCGGCTACACCTTC. The chain joins TRBV10-1 to TRBJ1-2; D unclear. CDR1 is WNHNN, CDR2 SYGVQD, per germline (reference sequence). V was pared by 3 bases and J by 8 bases, with 10 bases between. This CDR3 spans 12 amino acids.

The V gene is TRBV5-1, the J gene TRBJ2-5; 10 bases map to TRBD1. The germline CDR1 and CDR2 sequences are SGHRS and YFSETQ. This CDR3 is built from 14 residues. The J segment lost 3 bases and the V segment lost 3 bases, leaving 2 bases of the junction unmatched. CDR3 amino acids: CASSWGQGKETQYF. As DNA, the CDR3 is TGCGCCAGCAGCTGGGGACAGGGGAAAGAGACCCAGTACTTC.

This clone was seen a handful of times. The rearrangement uses TRBV9 and TRBJ1-2; 7 bases are shared with TRBD1. Germline V gene lookup returns CDR1 SGDLS and CDR2 YYNGEE. The CDR3 is 14 residues long. V lost 3 bases and J lost 0; bases outside the gene matches: 2. The CDR3 sequence: CASSGTGPNYGYTF. CDR3 DNA: TGTGCCAGCAGCGGGACAGGCCCTAACTATGGCTACACCTTC.

The chain links TRBV28 to TRBJ1-2; D is perhaps TRBD1 (5 bases). The CDR3 sequence is 10 residues long. V was shortened by 11 bases and J by 7 bases, with 11 bases between the two germline ends. Germline V gene lookup returns CDR1 MDHEN and CDR2 SYDVKM. The CDR3 bases are TGTGCCGCCAGACAGATTGGCTACACCTTC. Translated, it gives CAARQIGYTF.

There are a few counts of this clone. The chain links TRBV5-1 to TRBJ2-2; D uncertain. Between the trimmed V and J ends, which lost 0 bases and 12 bases, there was a span of 12 bases. CDR3 length equals 13 residues. Germline V CDR1 and CDR2: SGHRS, YFSETQ. CDR3 bases: TGCGCCAGCAGCTTGGAGGTCGCAGGCAAGCTGTTTTTT. Its translation: CASSLEVAGKLFF.

A note on this clone: It differs at one base from a far larger clone, so likely a read error. Other DNA sequences in the sample encode the same CDR3. The gene calls are TRBV2 and TRBJ1-5, with D possibly TRBD1 on 5 matching bases. Germline V gene sequence: CDR1 SNHLY, CDR2 FYNNEI. CDR3 length equals 12 residues. The CDR3 DNA reads TGCGCCAGCAGTGATGGGGACTTGCCCCAGCATTTT. Amino acid sequence: CASSDGDLPQHF.

The chain links TRBV5-4 to TRBJ1-1, with unresolved D. The CDR3 sequence is 13 residues long. V was shortened by 7 bases and J by 0 bases, with 10 bases between the two germline ends. Germline V CDR1 and CDR2: SGHNT, YYREEE (reference sequence). The CDR3 region is CASGWRMNTEAFF. For the CDR3, the DNA is TGTGCCAGCGGTTGGCGGATGAACACTGAAGCTTTCTTT. Together with reference TRBV5-4 and TRBJ1-1, the CDR3 gives the full variable domain: ETGVTQSPTHLIKTRGQQVTLRCSSQSGHNTVSWYQQALGQGPQFIFQYYREEENGRGNFPPRFSGLQFPNYSSELNVNALELDDSALYLCASGWRMNTEAFFGQGTRLTVV.

The chain couples TRBV6-1 to TRBJ2-7, with D possibly TRBD1 on 8 matching bases. V was cut by 1 base and J by 1 base, with 11 bases left in between. CDR3 size: 15 residues. Looked up from germline, CDR1 is MNHNS and CDR2 is SASEGT. DNA of the CDR3: TGTGCCAGCAGTGAAGAACAGGGGGGGTCCTACGAGCAGTACTTC. Its protein is CASSEEQGGSYEQYF.